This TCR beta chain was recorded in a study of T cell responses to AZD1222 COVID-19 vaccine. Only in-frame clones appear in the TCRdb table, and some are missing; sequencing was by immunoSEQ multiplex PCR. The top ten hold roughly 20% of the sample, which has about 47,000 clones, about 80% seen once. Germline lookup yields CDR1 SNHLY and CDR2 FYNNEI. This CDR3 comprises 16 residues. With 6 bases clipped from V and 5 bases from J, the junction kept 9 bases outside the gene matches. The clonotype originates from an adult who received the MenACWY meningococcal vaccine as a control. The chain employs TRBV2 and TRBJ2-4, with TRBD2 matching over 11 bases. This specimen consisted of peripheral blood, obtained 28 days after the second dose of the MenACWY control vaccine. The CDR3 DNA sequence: TGTGCCAGCAGGCGACTAGCGGGGTTTACGCAAAACATTCAGTACTTC. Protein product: CASRRLAGFTQNIQYF.